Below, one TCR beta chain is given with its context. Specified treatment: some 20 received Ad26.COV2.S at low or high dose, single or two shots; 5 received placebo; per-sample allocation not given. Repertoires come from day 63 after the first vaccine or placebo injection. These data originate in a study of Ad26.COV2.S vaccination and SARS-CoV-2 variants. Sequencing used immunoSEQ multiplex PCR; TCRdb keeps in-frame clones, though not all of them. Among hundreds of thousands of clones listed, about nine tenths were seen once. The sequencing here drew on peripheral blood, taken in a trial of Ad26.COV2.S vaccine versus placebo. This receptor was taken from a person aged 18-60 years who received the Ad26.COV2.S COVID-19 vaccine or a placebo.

CDR3 bases: TGTGCTAGTGGTACCGGGACTAGGCAAGAGACCCAGTACTTC. This translates into CASGTGTRQETQYF. The gene calls are TRBV12-5 and TRBJ2-5; 8 nucleotides align to TRBD2. Looked up from germline, CDR1 is LGHNT and CDR2 is FRNRAP. CDR3 length: 14 amino acids. J was trimmed by 2 bases and V by 5 bases; bases with no gene match: 4.